These 22 T cell receptor beta chains were all obtained from the same sample, sequenced in a study of T cells after yellow fever vaccination. TCRdb fed the 5' RACE reads into MiXCR, producing one record per CDR3 protein. This sample has about 260,000 distinct CDR3 sequences, with roughly 4% found just once. The sequencing here drew on PBMCs, taken 15 days after the yellow fever booster vaccination. All receptors derive from a man aged 18 to 29 who received the YFV17D yellow fever vaccine.

This clonotype appeared many times. The chain carries TRBV12-3 or TRBV12-4 and TRBJ2-1, with D tentatively TRBD1 (6 bases). The CDR3 has 15 residues. Trimming pared 6 bases from V and 2 bases from J, leaving 14 bases between. CDR3 sequence reads: CASSPYRAPYNEQFF. CDR3 bases: TGTGCCAGCAGCCCCTACAGGGCCCCCTACAATGAGCAGTTCTTC.

In its sample, this clonotype was seen many times. The chain couples TRBV20-1 to TRBJ2-3; 9 bases are shared with TRBD2. The ends lost 7 bases at V and 3 bases at J; junction bases unmatched: 8. The CDR3 length is 14 residues. Germline V CDR1 and CDR2: DFQATT, SNEGSKA (reference sequence). CDR3 DNA sequence: TGCAGTGTAACGGAGGCGGGGGGGACAGATACGCAGTATTTT. Translation: CSVTEAGGTDTQYF.

The rearrangement uses TRBV12-3 or TRBV12-4 and TRBJ1-1; the D gene is possibly TRBD1 (6 bases). The CDR3 has 15 residues. Between the trimmed V and J ends, which lost 7 bases and 4 bases, there was a span of 19 bases. The CDR3: CASTPTGSRVTEAFF. As DNA, the CDR3 is TGTGCCAGCACCCCGACAGGTTCCAGGGTCACTGAAGCTTTCTTT.

The table lists this clonotype with many counts. The V call is TRBV4-3, the J call TRBJ2-1; D gene uncertain. Germline CDR1 and CDR2: LGHNA and YSLEER. Trimming shortened V by 0 bases and J by 9 bases, and 9 bases separated the two germline ends. The CDR3 has 13 residues. The CDR3 protein is CASSQDGVGEQFF. CDR3 DNA sequence: TGCGCCAGCAGCCAAGATGGAGTAGGTGAGCAGTTCTTC.

At least ten counts were recorded for this clonotype. The genes are TRBV5-1 and TRBJ1-2; D is unclear. This CDR3 has 14 amino acids. The germline V gene encodes CDR1 SGHRS and CDR2 YFSETQ. The V gene lost 0 bases and the J gene lost 7 bases, with 13 bases spanning the gap. CDR3 amino acids: CASSLVVSGSGYTF. For the CDR3, the DNA is TGCGCCAGCAGCTTGGTTGTTTCAGGTAGTGGCTACACCTTC. Full variable domain (outside the CDR3, taken from reference TRBV5-1 and TRBJ1-2): KAGVTQTPRYLIKTRGQQVTLSCSPISGHRSVSWYQQTPGQGLQFLFEYFSETQRNKGNFPGRFSGRQFSNSRSEMNVSTLELGDSALYLCASSLVVSGSGYTFGSGTRLTVV.

This clonotype was seen repeatedly, ten times or more. The rearrangement joins TRBV4-2 to TRBJ1-5; 12 nucleotides line up with TRBD1. Trimming cost V 3 bases and J 2 bases; bases outside gene matches: 5. Germline V gene lookup returns CDR1 LGHNA and CDR2 YNFKEQ. The CDR3 is made up of 17 amino acids. As DNA, the CDR3 is TGTGCCAGCAGCCACACCGGGACAGGGGGCGGCAATCAGCCCCAGCATTTT. This sequence encodes CASSHTGTGGGNQPQHF.

This clonotype was found many times. The CDR3 bases are TGTGCCACCAGTGATAACAAGCGGGGGGACCCCCCTCCCGGGGAGCTGTTTTTT. This gives the protein CATSDNKRGDPPPGELFF. The chain couples TRBV24-1 to TRBJ2-2, with 9 bases matching TRBD2. The germline V gene has CDR1 KGHDR and CDR2 SFDVKD. With 3 bases clipped from V and 6 bases from J, the junction kept 13 bases outside the gene matches. The CDR3 spans 18 residues.

This clonotype was seen at least ten times. This chain uses TRBV30 with TRBJ2-7, with 7 bases matching TRBD2. Germline V gene data show CDR1 as GTSNPN and CDR2 as SVGIG (reference sequence). The CDR3 is made up of 12 amino acids. After removal of 8 bases from V and 4 bases from J, the junction contained 8 bases not matched to a gene. CDR3 sequence (DNA): TGTGCCGGGTGGACGGGAGGTTACGAGCAGTACTTC. This encodes CAGWTGGYEQYF.

In this sample, this clonotype turned up many times. The V call is TRBV7-9, the J call TRBJ2-5, with D unresolved. This CDR3 spans 13 amino acids. The V end lost 0 bases, the J end lost 0 bases, and 2 bases lay between the germline ends. CDR1 and CDR2 (germline): SEHNR, FQNEAQ (reference sequence). The CDR3 reads CASSLAHQETQYF. CDR3 sequence (DNA): TGTGCCAGCAGCTTAGCCCACCAAGAGACCCAGTACTTC.

This clonotype was seen repeatedly, ten times or more. CDR3 DNA sequence: TGTGCCAGCAGCTTGTGGCGGGTACAAGAGACCCAGTACTTC. This codes for CASSLWRVQETQYF. The genes are TRBV7-2 and TRBJ2-5; possibly TRBD2 for D (5 bases). With 3 bases removed from V and 2 bases from J, the gap between germline ends came to 10 bases. Per the germline V gene, CDR1 is SGHTA and CDR2 is FQGNSA. The CDR3 has 14 amino acids.

The sample holds many counts of this clonotype. V gene TRBV20-1 combines with J gene TRBJ2-2; a weak D match, TRBD2 (5 bases). Trimming left V 0 bases short and J 7 bases short, with 15 bases between. CDR1 is DFQATT and CDR2 is SNEGSKA in the germline V gene (reference sequence). This CDR3 is built from 15 residues. The CDR3 spells CSARDPQREIGELFF. CDR3 bases: TGCAGTGCTAGAGATCCGCAAAGGGAGATCGGGGAGCTGTTTTTT.

This clonotype was observed many times. This chain connects TRBV4-2 to TRBJ2-7; TRBD2 aligns across 13 bases. CDR3 size: 15 residues. Germline V gene sequence: CDR1 LGHNA, CDR2 YNFKEQ. The V and J ends lost 6 bases and 6 bases, in that order; junction bases with no gene match: 8. The CDR3 spells CASRSELAGGPEQYF. As DNA, the CDR3 is TGTGCCAGCAGGTCCGAACTAGCGGGGGGGCCCGAGCAGTACTTC.

The sample holds many counts of this clonotype. The genes are TRBV5-6 and TRBJ2-6; D gene uncertain. The ends were cut back, 7 bases at V and 2 bases at J, with 13 bases in the middle. CDR1 and CDR2 (germline): SGHDT, YYEEEE. The CDR3 runs to 15 residues. CDR3 protein: CASGDPRAGANVLTF. The CDR3 region has the DNA TGTGCCAGCGGGGATCCTAGGGCTGGGGCCAACGTCCTGACTTTC.

This clonotype was counted at least ten times. The V gene is TRBV20-1, the J gene TRBJ2-1, with TRBD2 matching over 10 bases. Looked up from germline, CDR1 is DFQATT and CDR2 is SNEGSKA (reference sequence). The CDR3 length is 18 residues. V shed 1 base, J shed 2 bases, and the junction held 11 bases outside the gene matches. CDR3 DNA sequence: TGCAGTGCTAGAGGGAGCGGGGGGGCATTGAGCCCCTACAATGAGCAGTTCTTC. Protein sequence: CSARGSGGALSPYNEQFF.

This clonotype was recorded many times. V is TRBV5-4 and J is TRBJ2-1, with 9 bases matching TRBD2. The CDR3 runs to 17 residues. The ends lost 5 bases at V and 0 bases at J; junction bases unmatched: 9. In germline, CDR1 is SGHNT, CDR2 YYREEE (reference sequence). DNA of the CDR3: TGTGCCAGCAGGCGCGGGGGGGCCCGGAGCTCCTACAATGAGCAGTTCTTC. Protein product: CASRRGGARSSYNEQFF.

This clonotype was counted at least ten times. The chain has TRBV5-1 and TRBJ2-7; 7 bases are a match to TRBD1. The J segment lost 6 bases and the V segment lost 4 bases, leaving 4 bases of the junction unmatched. Germline CDR1 SGHRS, CDR2 YFSETQ. This CDR3 is 12 amino acids long. The CDR3 here is CASSGTAGEQYV. The CDR3 DNA reads TGCGCCAGCAGCGGGACAGCCGGCGAGCAGTACGTC.

This clonotype occurred many times. V and J are TRBV15 and TRBJ2-5; TRBD2 might be the D (5 bases). The V end lost 1 base, the J end lost 6 bases, and 9 bases lay between the germline ends. Germline lookup yields CDR1 LNHNV and CDR2 YYDKDF (reference sequence). The CDR3 runs to 13 residues. The CDR3 nucleotides read TGTGCCACCAGCAGAGGAGGGTTCAAGACCCAGTACTTC. This translates into CATSRGGFKTQYF.

This clonotype was counted many times. The chain has TRBV7-2 and TRBJ2-6; tentatively, D is TRBD2 (6 bases). V was cut by 0 bases and J by 3 bases, with 12 bases left in between. This CDR3 is 17 amino acids long. Germline assignment: CDR1 SGHTA and CDR2 FQGNSA. This CDR3 reads CASSLARGGDGANVLTF. The CDR3 region has the DNA TGTGCCAGCAGCTTAGCGCGGGGAGGCGATGGGGCCAACGTCCTGACTTTC.

This clonotype was counted at least ten times. The V and J genes are TRBV12-3 or TRBV12-4 and TRBJ1-3; 7 nucleotides align to TRBD1. V was pared by 7 bases and J by 4 bases, with 4 bases of the junction left unmatched. The CDR3 loop spans 13 amino acids. Written as DNA, the CDR3 is TGTGCCAGCATTGTGACAGGGGGAAACACCATATATTTT. It encodes CASIVTGGNTIYF.

V is TRBV14 and J is TRBJ2-6; no firm D call. Trimming removed 4 bases at V and 0 bases at J, with 10 bases between. Germline V gives CDR1 SGHDN, CDR2 FVKESK. This CDR3 region has 16 residues. CDR3 amino acids: CASSLGRLSGANVLTF. The DNA of the CDR3 is TGTGCCAGCAGCCTCGGGCGGCTCTCTGGGGCCAACGTCCTGACTTTC. The complete variable domain, with remaining parts taken from reference TRBV14 and TRBJ2-6, reads EAGVTQFPSHSVIEKGQTVTLRCDPISGHDNLYWYRRVMGKEIKFLLHFVKESKQDESGMPNNRFLAERTGGTYSTLKVQPAELEDSGVYFCASSLGRLSGANVLTFGAGSRLTVL.

This clonotype was picked up many times. The chain combines TRBV20-1 with TRBJ2-5; D call uncertain. Deletions cut 7 bases from V and 5 bases from J, with 8 bases between. Germline CDR1 and CDR2: DFQATT and SNEGSKA (reference sequence). This CDR3 is built from 10 residues. The CDR3 region has the DNA TGCAGTGTCGAAAGGGAGACCCAGTACTTC. This codes for CSVERETQYF.

This clonotype was observed at least ten times. The chain employs TRBV20-1 and TRBJ1-6; D might be TRBD1 (5 bases). The CDR3 has 15 amino acids. CDR1 and CDR2 (germline): DFQATT, SNEGSKA (reference sequence). V shed 6 bases and J shed 8 bases, with 20 bases lying between them. DNA for the CDR3: TGCAGTGCCCACTCCGTCGGGGGAAGGGATTCACCCCTCCACTTT. Translated, it gives CSAHSVGGRDSPLHF.